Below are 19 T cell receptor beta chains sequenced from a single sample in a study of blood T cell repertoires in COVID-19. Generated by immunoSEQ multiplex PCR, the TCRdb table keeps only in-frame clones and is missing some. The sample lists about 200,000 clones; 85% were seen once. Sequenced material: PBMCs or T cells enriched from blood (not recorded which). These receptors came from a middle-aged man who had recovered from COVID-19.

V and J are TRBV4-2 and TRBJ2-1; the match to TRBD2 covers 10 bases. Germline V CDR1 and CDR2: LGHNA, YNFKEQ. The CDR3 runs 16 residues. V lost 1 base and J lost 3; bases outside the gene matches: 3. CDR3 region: CASSQGASGSYNEQFF. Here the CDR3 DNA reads TGTGCCAGCAGCCAAGGGGCTAGCGGGAGCTACAATGAGCAGTTCTTC.

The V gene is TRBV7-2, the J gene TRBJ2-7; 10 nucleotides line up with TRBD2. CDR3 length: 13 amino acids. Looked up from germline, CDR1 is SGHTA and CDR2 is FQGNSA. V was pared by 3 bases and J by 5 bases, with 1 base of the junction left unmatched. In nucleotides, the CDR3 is TGTGCCAGCAGCTTCACTAGCGGGAACGAGCAGTACTTC. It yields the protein CASSFTSGNEQYF.

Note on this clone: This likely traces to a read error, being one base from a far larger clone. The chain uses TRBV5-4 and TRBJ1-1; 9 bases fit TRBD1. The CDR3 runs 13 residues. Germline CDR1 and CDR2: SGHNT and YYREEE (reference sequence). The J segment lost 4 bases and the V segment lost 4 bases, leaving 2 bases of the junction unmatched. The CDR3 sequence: CASSLTGGTEAFF. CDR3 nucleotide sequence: TGTGCCAGCAGCCTGACAGGGGGCACTGAAGCTTTCTTT.

The CDR3 protein is CASSQDFGEANEKLFF. The CDR3 region has the DNA TGTGCCAGCAGCCAAGATTTTGGGGAGGCTAATGAAAAACTGTTTTTT. V gene TRBV4-2 combines with J gene TRBJ1-4, with no clear D. Germline V gene data show CDR1 as LGHNA and CDR2 as YNFKEQ. Between the trimmed V and J ends, which lost 0 bases and 3 bases, there was a span of 11 bases. This CDR3 is 16 amino acids long.

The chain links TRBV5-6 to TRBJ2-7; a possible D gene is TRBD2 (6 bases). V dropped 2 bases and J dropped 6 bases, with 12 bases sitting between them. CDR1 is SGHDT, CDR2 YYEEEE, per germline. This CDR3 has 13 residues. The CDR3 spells CASSFERAREQYF. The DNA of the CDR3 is TGTGCCAGCAGCTTTGAGCGGGCCCGCGAGCAGTACTTC.

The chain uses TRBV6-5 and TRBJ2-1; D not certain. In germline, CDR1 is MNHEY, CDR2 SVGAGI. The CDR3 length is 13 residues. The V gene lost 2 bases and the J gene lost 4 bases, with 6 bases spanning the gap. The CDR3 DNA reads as TGTGCCAGCAGTTACGGAGTTTACAATGAGCAGTTCTTC. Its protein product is CASSYGVYNEQFF.

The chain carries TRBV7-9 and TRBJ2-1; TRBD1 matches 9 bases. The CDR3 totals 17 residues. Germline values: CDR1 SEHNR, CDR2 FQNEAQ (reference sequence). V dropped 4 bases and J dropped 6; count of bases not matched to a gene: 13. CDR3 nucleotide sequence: TGTGCCAGCAGCTCTACACGAGGGACAGGGATTTCCAATGAGCAGTTCTTC. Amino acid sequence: CASSSTRGTGISNEQFF.

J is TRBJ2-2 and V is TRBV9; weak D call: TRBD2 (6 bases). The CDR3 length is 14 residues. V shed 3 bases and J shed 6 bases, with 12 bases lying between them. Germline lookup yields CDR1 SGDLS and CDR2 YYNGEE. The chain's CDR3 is CASSARLVSGELFF. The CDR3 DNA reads TGTGCCAGCAGCGCTCGACTAGTTTCCGGGGAGCTGTTTTTT.

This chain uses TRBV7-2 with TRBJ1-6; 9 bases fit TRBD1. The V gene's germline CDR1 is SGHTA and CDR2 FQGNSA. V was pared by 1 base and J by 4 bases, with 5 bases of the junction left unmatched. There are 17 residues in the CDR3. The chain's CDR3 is CASSLVGQGAYNSPLHF. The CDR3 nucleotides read TGTGCCAGCAGCTTAGTGGGACAGGGAGCATATAATTCACCCCTCCACTTT.

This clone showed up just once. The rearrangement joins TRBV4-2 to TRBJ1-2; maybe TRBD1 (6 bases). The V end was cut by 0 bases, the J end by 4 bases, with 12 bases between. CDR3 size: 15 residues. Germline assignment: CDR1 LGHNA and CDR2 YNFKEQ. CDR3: CASSQDQQGGYGYTF. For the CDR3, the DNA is TGTGCCAGCAGCCAAGATCAGCAAGGGGGCTATGGCTACACCTTC.

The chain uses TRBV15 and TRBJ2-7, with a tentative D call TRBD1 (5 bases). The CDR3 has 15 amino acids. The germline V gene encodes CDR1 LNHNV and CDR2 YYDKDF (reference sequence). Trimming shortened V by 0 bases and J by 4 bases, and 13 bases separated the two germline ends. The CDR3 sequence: CATSRDQGQRYEQYF. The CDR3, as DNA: TGTGCCACCAGCAGAGATCAAGGACAAAGATACGAGCAGTACTTC.

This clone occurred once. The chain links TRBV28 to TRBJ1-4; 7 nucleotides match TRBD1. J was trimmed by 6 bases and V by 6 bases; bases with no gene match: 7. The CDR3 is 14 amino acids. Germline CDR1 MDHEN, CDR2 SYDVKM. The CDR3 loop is CASRPGTADEKLFF. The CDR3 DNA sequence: TGTGCCAGCAGACCTGGGACAGCCGATGAAAAACTGTTTTTT.

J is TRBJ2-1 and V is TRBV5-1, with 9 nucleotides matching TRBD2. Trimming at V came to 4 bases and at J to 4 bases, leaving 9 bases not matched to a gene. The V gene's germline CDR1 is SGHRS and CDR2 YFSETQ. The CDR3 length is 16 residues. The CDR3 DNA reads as TGCGCCAGCAGCCCGCCGGTGACTAGCGGATACAATGAGCAGTTCTTC. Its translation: CASSPPVTSGYNEQFF.

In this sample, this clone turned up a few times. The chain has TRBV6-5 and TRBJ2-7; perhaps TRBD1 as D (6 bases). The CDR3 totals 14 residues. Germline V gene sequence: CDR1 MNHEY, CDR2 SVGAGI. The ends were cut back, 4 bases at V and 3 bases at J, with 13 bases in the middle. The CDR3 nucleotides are TGTGCCAGCAGTTCGAACAGGGATTACTACGAGCAGTACTTC. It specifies CASSSNRDYYEQYF.

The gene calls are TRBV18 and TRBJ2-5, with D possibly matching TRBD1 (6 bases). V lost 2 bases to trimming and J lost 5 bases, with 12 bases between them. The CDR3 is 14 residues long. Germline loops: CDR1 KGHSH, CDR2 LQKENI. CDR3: CASSPEQGRETQYF. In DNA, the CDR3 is TGTGCCAGCTCACCAGAACAGGGACGGGAGACCCAGTACTTC.

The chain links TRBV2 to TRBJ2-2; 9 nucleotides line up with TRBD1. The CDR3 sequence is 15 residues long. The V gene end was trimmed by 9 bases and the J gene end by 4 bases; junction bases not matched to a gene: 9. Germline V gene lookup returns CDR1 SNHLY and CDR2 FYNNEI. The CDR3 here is CASTTSTGGTGELFF. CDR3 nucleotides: TGTGCCAGTACGACGTCGACAGGGGGCACCGGGGAGCTGTTTTTT.

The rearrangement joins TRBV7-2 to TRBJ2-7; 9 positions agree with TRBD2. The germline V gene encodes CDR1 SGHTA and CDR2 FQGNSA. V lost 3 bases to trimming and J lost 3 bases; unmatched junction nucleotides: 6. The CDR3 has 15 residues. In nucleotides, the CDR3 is TGTGCCAGCAGCTTGACGCGGGAGGGAAACTACGAGCAGTACTTC. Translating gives CASSLTREGNYEQYF.

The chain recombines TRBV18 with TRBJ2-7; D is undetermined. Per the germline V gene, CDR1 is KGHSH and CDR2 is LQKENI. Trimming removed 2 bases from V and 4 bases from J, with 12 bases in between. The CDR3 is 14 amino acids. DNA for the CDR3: TGTGCCAGCTCACCAGGGCCCAAAAATTACGAGCAGTACTTC. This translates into CASSPGPKNYEQYF.

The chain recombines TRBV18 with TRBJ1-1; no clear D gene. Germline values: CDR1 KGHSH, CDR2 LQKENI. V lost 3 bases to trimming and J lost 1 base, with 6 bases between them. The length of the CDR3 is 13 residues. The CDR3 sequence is CASSPWQNTEAFF. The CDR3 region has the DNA TGTGCCAGCTCACCGTGGCAGAACACTGAAGCTTTCTTT.